A selection of T cell receptor beta chains follows, all from one sample in a study of blood T cell repertoires in COVID-19. Only in-frame clones appear in the TCRdb table, and some are missing; sequencing was by immunoSEQ multiplex PCR. The table records roughly 430,000 clones, around 90% of them present only once. Sequenced: PBMCs or T cells enriched from blood (not recorded which). The receptors here all came from a woman in her forties with acute COVID-19. CDR3s include the opening cysteine and the closing phenylalanine or tryptophan. D genes are given only for firm matches. Part of the rows lack a size; the others show once, few, many or a class for expanded clones.

D gene | J gene | clone size | V gene | CDR3 protein | CDR3 DNA
NA | TRBJ2-2 | NA | TRBV7-9 | CASSTTGGGELFF | TGTGCCAGCAGTACGACCGGGGGCGGGGAGCTGTTTTTT
TRBD1 | TRBJ2-3 | few | TRBV24-1 | CATSAPGQGDTDTQYF | TGTGCCACCAGTGCCCCGGGACAGGGGGACACAGATACGCAGTATTTT
NA | TRBJ2-7 | NA | TRBV27 | CASSLGDRGYEQYF | TGTGCCAGCAGTTTAGGAGACAGAGGATACGAGCAGTACTTC
TRBD2 | TRBJ2-4 | NA | TRBV19 | CASRRSSGENIQYF | TGTGCCAGTAGGAGATCTAGCGGGGAAAACATTCAGTACTTC
TRBD2 | TRBJ2-1 | NA | TRBV5-1 | CASSTGSDSGGGFF | TGCGCCAGCAGCACCGGGTCCGATAGCGGGGGTGGGTTCTTC
NA | TRBJ1-6 | NA | TRBV19 | CASRDRDFYNSPLHF | TGTGCCAGTAGAGACCGGGATTTCTATAATTCACCCCTCCACTTT
NA | TRBJ2-2 | NA | TRBV6-5 | CASSSDTGELFF | TGTGCCAGCAGTTCCGACACCGGGGAGCTGTTTTTT
TRBD1 | TRBJ2-5 | NA | TRBV29-1 | CSVDLGQGILSLYF | TGCAGCGTTGACCTGGGACAGGGAATCCTTTCTTTGTACTTC
NA | TRBJ2-2 | few | TRBV4-1 | CASSQDWFGQGITGELFF | TGCGCCAGCAGCCAAGATTGGTTCGGGCAGGGGATCACCGGGGAGCTGTTTTTT
TRBD1 | TRBJ1-4 | NA | TRBV5-1 | CASSPNRQGVGEKLFF | TGCGCCAGCAGCCCGAATCGACAGGGTGTAGGTGAAAAACTGTTTTTT
TRBD2 | TRBJ2-1 | NA | TRBV7-9 | CASTVTASGVYNEQFF | TGTGCCAGCACCGTCACGGCTAGCGGGGTTTACAATGAGCAGTTCTTC
TRBD1 | TRBJ2-7 | NA | TRBV10-3 | CAISVSGTGSDEQYF | TGTGCCATCAGTGTTTCCGGGACAGGGTCGGACGAGCAGTACTTC
TRBD1 | TRBJ1-2 | NA | TRBV5-8 | CASSYTDRESGYTF | TGTGCCAGCAGCTACACGGACAGGGAGAGTGGCTACACCTTC
NA | TRBJ1-2 | NA | TRBV2 | CASRYFGTLYGYTF | TGTGCCAGCAGATATTTCGGGACACTTTATGGCTACACCTTC
NA | TRBJ1-2 | NA | TRBV2 | CASSVGPGPNYGYTF | TGTGCCAGCAGTGTAGGTCCAGGCCCTAACTATGGCTACACCTTC
TRBD2 | TRBJ2-2 | NA | TRBV18 | CASSPSKAGGPSTGELFF | TGTGCCAGCTCACCAAGTAAGGCGGGGGGCCCGAGCACCGGGGAGCTGTTTTTT
NA | TRBJ1-1 | few | TRBV12-3/TRBV12-4 | CASSLGTIEAFF | TGTGCCAGCAGTTTAGGGACAATTGAAGCTTTCTTT
TRBD1 | TRBJ1-5 | NA | TRBV28 | CASGYRGRGNQPQHF | TGTGCCAGCGGATACAGGGGCAGGGGCAATCAGCCCCAGCATTTT
NA | TRBJ1-5 | NA | TRBV18 | CASSLSGGDQPQHF | TGTGCCAGCTCATTAAGCGGGGGGGATCAGCCCCAGCATTTT
TRBD2 | TRBJ2-3 | once | TRBV9 | CASSDVTSGGVDTQYF | TGTGCCAGCAGCGACGTCACTAGCGGGGGGGTAGATACGCAGTATTTT
NA | TRBJ1-1 | NA | TRBV6-2/TRBV6-3 | CASSLPGSGTEAFF | TGTGCCAGCAGCCTCCCTGGTAGCGGCACTGAAGCTTTCTTT
NA | TRBJ1-2 | NA | TRBV5-1 | CASSYDREGYTF | TGCGCCAGCAGCTACGACAGAGAGGGCTACACCTTC
NA | TRBJ1-2 | NA | TRBV29-1 | CSVEVPGSPYGYTF | TGCAGCGTTGAAGTCCCGGGTAGCCCGTATGGCTACACCTTC
TRBD1 | TRBJ1-2 | NA | TRBV3-1/TRBV3-2 | CASSQDATGGRGYTF | TGTGCCAGCAGCCAAGATGCGACAGGGGGCCGGGGCTACACCTTC
TRBD1 | TRBJ1-1 | NA | TRBV27 | CASSFGAGGADTEAFF | TGTGCCAGCAGTTTTGGGGCAGGGGGCGCAGACACTGAAGCTTTCTTT
NA | TRBJ1-4 | once | TRBV15 | CATSRDGGTNEKLFF | TGTGCCACCAGCAGAGATGGAGGAACTAATGAAAAACTGTTTTTT
NA | TRBJ2-1 | few | TRBV12-3/TRBV12-4 | CASSLRGNEQFF | TGTGCCAGCAGTTTGCGAGGAAATGAGCAGTTCTTC
NA | TRBJ2-3 | NA | TRBV19 | CASTGLYTDTQYF | TGTGCCAGTACCGGACTTTACACAGATACGCAGTATTTT
TRBD1 | TRBJ2-7 | NA | TRBV6-2/TRBV6-3 | CASSYNDRDAYF | TGTGCCAGCAGTTACAATGACAGGGATGCGTACTTC
NA | TRBJ1-2 | NA | TRBV7-2 | CASSSDRGTVDDGYTF | TGTGCCAGCAGCTCTGACAGAGGCACAGTGGATGATGGCTACACCTTC
TRBD1 | TRBJ2-2 | NA | TRBV5-1 | CASKPTGDPRELFF | TGCGCCAGCAAGCCGACAGGGGATCCCCGGGAGCTGTTTTTT
TRBD1 | TRBJ1-1 | NA | TRBV6-5 | CASSKQGPDTEAFF | TGTGCCAGCTCGAAACAGGGGCCCGACACTGAAGCTTTCTTT
NA | TRBJ1-6 | NA | TRBV19 | CASSVGGDSPLHF | TGTGCCAGTAGTGTAGGGGGAGATTCACCCCTCCACTTT
NA | TRBJ1-1 | NA | TRBV6-5 | CASSRGMNTEAFF | TGTGCCAGCAGCAGGGGCATGAACACTGAAGCTTTCTTT
NA | TRBJ1-4 | NA | TRBV1 | CTSSQDEKPLNEKLFF | TGCACCAGCAGCCAAGATGAGAAACCTCTTAATGAAAAACTGTTTTTT
NA | TRBJ2-1 | NA | TRBV4-2 | CASSQDLKGAGYLINEQFF | TGTGCCAGCAGCCAAGATCTAAAGGGGGCGGGGTACCTCATCAATGAGCAGTTCTTC
TRBD2 | TRBJ2-3 | NA | TRBV27 | CASSAYSGGAADTQYF | TGTGCCAGCAGTGCCTATAGCGGGGGGGCAGCAGATACGCAGTATTTT
NA | TRBJ2-1 | NA | TRBV10-3 | CAISGGGEQFF | TGTGCCATCAGCGGGGGAGGCGAGCAGTTCTTC
TRBD1 | TRBJ1-1 | NA | TRBV18 | CASSRSGQGTEAFF | TGTGCCAGCTCACGCTCCGGACAGGGCACTGAAGCTTTCTTT
NA | TRBJ1-5 | NA | TRBV11-2 | CASSSRGPILDNQPQHF | TGTGCCAGCAGCTCCCGTGGGCCGATCCTCGACAATCAGCCCCAGCATTTT
NA | TRBJ1-5 | NA | TRBV9 | CASSVGRGDQPQHF | TGTGCCAGCAGCGTAGGGCGGGGAGATCAGCCCCAGCATTTT
NA | TRBJ1-4 | NA | TRBV7-9 | CASSANGRIPKLFF | TGTGCCAGCAGCGCCAATGGGAGGATTCCAAAACTGTTTTTT
TRBD2 | TRBJ2-5 | few | TRBV5-8 | CASSLLGLAGDGQETQYF | TGTGCCAGCAGCTTGCTGGGACTAGCGGGGGATGGCCAAGAGACCCAGTACTTC
TRBD2 | TRBJ2-1 | NA | TRBV19 | CASSKLAGSNEQFF | TGTGCCAGTAGTAAACTAGCGGGGTCTAATGAGCAGTTCTTC
NA | TRBJ2-1 | NA | TRBV19 | CASSILVAASRYNEQFF | TGTGCCAGTAGTATTCTGGTAGCGGCCTCCCGTTACAATGAGCAGTTCTTC
NA | TRBJ1-1 | few | TRBV3-1/TRBV3-2 | CASSSRGVNTEAFF | TGTGCCAGCAGCAGTCGGGGGGTGAACACTGAAGCTTTCTTT
NA | TRBJ2-3 | NA | TRBV6-5 | CASRDRGLGDTQYF | TGTGCCAGCAGGGACAGGGGACTAGGAGATACGCAGTATTTT
NA | TRBJ1-6 | NA | TRBV4-1 | CASSHPQTRGSDSPLHF | TGCGCCAGCAGCCATCCCCAAACGCGGGGATCGGATTCACCCCTCCACTTT
NA | TRBJ1-3 | NA | TRBV6-5 | CASAEGGAGNTIYF | TGTGCCAGCGCCGAAGGAGGGGCTGGAAACACCATATATTTT
NA | TRBJ1-6 | NA | TRBV5-1 | CASSLATLDYNSPLHF | TGCGCCAGCAGCTTGGCGACACTTGACTATAATTCACCCCTCCACTTT
NA | TRBJ1-1 | once | TRBV18 | CASSPQGVTGTEAFF | TGTGCCAGCTCACCCCAAGGCGTGACGGGCACTGAAGCTTTCTTT
NA | TRBJ2-1 | NA | TRBV11-2 | CASSQRGGPYNEQFF | TGTGCCAGCAGCCAGAGAGGGGGTCCTTACAATGAGCAGTTCTTC
NA | TRBJ1-3 | NA | TRBV6-5 | CASSYFRDNGDTIYF | TGTGCCAGCAGTTACTTCCGGGACAATGGCGACACCATATATTTT
TRBD1 | TRBJ2-2 | NA | TRBV5-1 | CASSLGDRRNTGELFF | TGCGCCAGCAGCTTGGGGGACAGGCGGAACACCGGGGAGCTGTTTTTT
NA | TRBJ1-6 | NA | TRBV27 | CASSSLGRAENSPLHF | TGTGCCAGCAGTTCCCTAGGTAGAGCGGAAAATTCACCCCTCCACTTT